Described below is a single T cell receptor beta chain sequence and its context. Its antigen is currently unknown. The V end lost 1 base, the J end lost 4 bases, and 9 bases lay between the germline ends. This CDR3 contains 14 residues. Per germline, CDR1 MNHEY and CDR2 SMNVEV (reference sequence). Cells designated naive CD8 were CD45RO-negative and were positively selected for CCR7, with terminally differentiated effector memory CD45RA+ cells excluded. Measured with immunoSEQ multiplex PCR; TCRdb has only the in-frame clones, and not every one. The sample includes 2 million to 2.5 million clones, just under 95% of them seen just once. This record belongs to a study of shared clonotypes between healthy human individuals. General study points: How much donors shared clonotypes was expected to be affected by sequencing depth. A reduction in generation probabilities was seen for non-shared clonotypes relative to those shared by all four donors.

Sample: naive CD8+ T cells sorted from blood. The TCR was taken from a man aged 18 to 30 in good health. The chain is built from TRBV27 and TRBJ2-3; D is undetermined. CDR3 sequence: CASSLWSVADTQYF. CDR3 in DNA: TGTGCCAGCAGTTTATGGTCAGTGGCAGATACGCAGTATTTT.